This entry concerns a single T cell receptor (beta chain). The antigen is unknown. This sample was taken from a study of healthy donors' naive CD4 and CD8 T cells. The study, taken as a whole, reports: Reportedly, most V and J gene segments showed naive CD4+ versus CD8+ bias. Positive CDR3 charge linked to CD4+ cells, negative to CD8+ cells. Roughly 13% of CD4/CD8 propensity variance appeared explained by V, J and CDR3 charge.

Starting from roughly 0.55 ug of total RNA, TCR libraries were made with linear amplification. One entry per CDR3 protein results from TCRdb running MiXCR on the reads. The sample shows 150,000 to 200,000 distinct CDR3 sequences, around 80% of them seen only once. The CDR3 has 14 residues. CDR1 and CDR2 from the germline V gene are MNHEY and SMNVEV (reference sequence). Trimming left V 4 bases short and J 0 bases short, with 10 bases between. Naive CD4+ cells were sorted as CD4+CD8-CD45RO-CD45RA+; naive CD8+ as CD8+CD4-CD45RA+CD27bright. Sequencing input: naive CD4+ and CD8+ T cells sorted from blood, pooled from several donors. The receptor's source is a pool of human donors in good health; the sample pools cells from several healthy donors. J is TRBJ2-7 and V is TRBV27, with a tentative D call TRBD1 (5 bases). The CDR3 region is CASSWGGPSYEQYF. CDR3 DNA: TGTGCCAGCAGTTGGGGCGGCCCCTCCTACGAGCAGTACTTC.